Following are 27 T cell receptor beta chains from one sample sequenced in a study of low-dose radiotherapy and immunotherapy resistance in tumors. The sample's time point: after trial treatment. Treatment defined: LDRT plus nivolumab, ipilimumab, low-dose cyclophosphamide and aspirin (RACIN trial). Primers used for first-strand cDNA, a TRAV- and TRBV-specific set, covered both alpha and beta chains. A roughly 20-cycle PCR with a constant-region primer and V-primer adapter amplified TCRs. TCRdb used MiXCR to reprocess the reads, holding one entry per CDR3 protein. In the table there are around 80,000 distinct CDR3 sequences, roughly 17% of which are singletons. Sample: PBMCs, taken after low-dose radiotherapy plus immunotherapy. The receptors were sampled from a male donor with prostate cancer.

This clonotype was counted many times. The CDR3 here is CASSLAGTQGDIQYF. In DNA form, the CDR3 reads TGTGCCAGCAGCTTAGCGGGAACCCAAGGGGACATTCAGTACTTC. This rearrangement joins TRBV7-9 to TRBJ2-4, with D perhaps TRBD1 (5 bases). Germline V CDR1 and CDR2: SEHNR, FQNEAQ (reference sequence). V gave up 0 bases and J gave up 8 bases, with 14 bases separating them. This CDR3 comprises 15 residues.

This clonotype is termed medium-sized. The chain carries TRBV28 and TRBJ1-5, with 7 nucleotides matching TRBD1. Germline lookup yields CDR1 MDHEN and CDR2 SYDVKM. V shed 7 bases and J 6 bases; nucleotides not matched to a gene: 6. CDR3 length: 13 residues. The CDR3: CASTRGSFQPQHF. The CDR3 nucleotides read TGTGCCAGCACCAGGGGGTCCTTTCAGCCCCAGCATTTT. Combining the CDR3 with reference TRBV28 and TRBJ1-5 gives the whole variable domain DVKVTQSSRYLVKRTGEKVFLECVQDMDHENMFWYRQDPGLGLRLIYFSYDVKMKEKGDIPEGYSVSREKKERFSLILESASTNQTSMYLCASTRGSFQPQHFGDGTRLSIL.

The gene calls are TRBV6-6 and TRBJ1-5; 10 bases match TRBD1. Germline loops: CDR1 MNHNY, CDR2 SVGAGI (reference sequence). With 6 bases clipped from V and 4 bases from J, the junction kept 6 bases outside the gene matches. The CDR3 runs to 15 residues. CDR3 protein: CASSRDRGGNQPQHF. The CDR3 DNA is TGTGCCAGCAGCCGGGACAGGGGTGGGAATCAGCCCCAGCATTTT.

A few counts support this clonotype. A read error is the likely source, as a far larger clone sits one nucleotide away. The CDR3: CATSAGAYEQFF. The CDR3 nucleotides read TGTGCCACTTCGGCGGGGGCCTACGAGCAGTTCTTC. The chain recombines TRBV28 with TRBJ2-1; D perhaps matches TRBD2 (7 bases). This CDR3 has 12 amino acids. Germline V gene data show CDR1 as MDHEN and CDR2 as SYDVKM. V was clipped by 10 bases and J by 10 bases, with 17 bases between them.

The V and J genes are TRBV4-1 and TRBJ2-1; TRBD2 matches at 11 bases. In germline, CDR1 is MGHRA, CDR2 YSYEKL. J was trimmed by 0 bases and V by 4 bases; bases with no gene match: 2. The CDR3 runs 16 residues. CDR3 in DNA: TGCGCCAGCAGCCTTGGACTAGCGGGCTCCTACAATGAGCAGTTCTTC. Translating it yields CASSLGLAGSYNEQFF.

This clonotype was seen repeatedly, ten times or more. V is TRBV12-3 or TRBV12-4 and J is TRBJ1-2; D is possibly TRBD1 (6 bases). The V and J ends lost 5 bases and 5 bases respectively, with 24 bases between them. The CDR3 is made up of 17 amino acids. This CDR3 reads CASSLLPQGLTSYGYTF. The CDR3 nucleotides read TGTGCCAGCAGTCTCCTTCCTCAGGGGCTTACCTCTTATGGCTACACCTTC.

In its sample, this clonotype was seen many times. For the CDR3, the DNA is TGTGCCAGCACTCGACCGGGACAGGGTAGCGGGTATGGCTACACCTTC. The encoded protein is CASTRPGQGSGYGYTF. This rearrangement joins TRBV28 to TRBJ1-2, with 9 bases that match TRBD1. This CDR3 has 16 amino acids. V dropped 7 bases and J dropped 5; count of bases not matched to a gene: 14. CDR1 and CDR2 (germline): MDHEN, SYDVKM.

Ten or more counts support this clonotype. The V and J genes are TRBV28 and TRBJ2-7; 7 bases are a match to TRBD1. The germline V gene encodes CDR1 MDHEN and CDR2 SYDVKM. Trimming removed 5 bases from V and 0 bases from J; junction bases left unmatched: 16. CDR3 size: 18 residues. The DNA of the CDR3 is TGTGCCAGCAGTCCCACAGGGGATAAGGGAGTGGGCTCCTACGAGCAGTACTTC. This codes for CASSPTGDKGVGSYEQYF.

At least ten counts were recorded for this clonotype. Written as DNA, the CDR3 is TGTGCCAGCAGCTTAGCGACTTCGGGGACTGAAGCTTTCTTT. Protein: CASSLATSGTEAFF. J is TRBJ1-1 and V is TRBV7-8; D is uncertain. V lost 0 bases and J lost 5, with 10 bases in between. There are 14 residues in the CDR3. Germline loops: CDR1 SGHVS, CDR2 FQNEAQ.

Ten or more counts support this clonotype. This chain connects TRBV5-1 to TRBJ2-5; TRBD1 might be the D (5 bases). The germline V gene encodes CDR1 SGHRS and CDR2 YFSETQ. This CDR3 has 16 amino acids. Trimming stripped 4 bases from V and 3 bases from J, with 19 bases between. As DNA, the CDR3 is TGCGCCAGCAGCCTTCATGGGGCAGGGATGGAAGAGACCCAGTACTTC. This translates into CASSLHGAGMEETQYF.

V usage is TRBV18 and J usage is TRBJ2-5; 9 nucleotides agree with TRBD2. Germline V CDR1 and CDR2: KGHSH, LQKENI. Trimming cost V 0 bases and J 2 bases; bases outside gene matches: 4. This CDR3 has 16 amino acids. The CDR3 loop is CASSPPASGIQETQYF. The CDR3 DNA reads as TGTGCCAGCTCACCACCGGCTAGCGGGATACAAGAGACCCAGTACTTC.

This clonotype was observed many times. In DNA, the CDR3 is TGCAGTGCTAGAGATGGGAGCGGCTCCTACAATGAGCAGTTCTTC. It yields the protein CSARDGSGSYNEQFF. The chain is built from TRBV20-1 and TRBJ2-1; weak D call: TRBD2 (5 bases). Trimming left V 0 bases short and J 0 bases short, with 9 bases between. The CDR3 totals 15 residues. Germline CDR1 is DFQATT and CDR2 is SNEGSKA (reference sequence).

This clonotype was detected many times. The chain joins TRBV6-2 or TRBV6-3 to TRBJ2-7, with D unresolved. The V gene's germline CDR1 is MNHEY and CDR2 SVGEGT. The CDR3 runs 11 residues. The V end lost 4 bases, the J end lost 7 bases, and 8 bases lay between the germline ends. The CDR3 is CASSSLIEQYF. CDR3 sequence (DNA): TGTGCCAGCAGTTCCCTTATTGAGCAGTACTTC.

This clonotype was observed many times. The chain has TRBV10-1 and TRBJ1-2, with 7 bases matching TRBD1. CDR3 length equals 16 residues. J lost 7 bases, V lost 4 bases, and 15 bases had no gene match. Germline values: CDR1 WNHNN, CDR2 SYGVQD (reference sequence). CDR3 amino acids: CASSGPPGQLLGGYTF. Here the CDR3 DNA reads TGCGCCAGCAGTGGGCCACCGGGACAGCTTTTGGGTGGCTACACCTTC.

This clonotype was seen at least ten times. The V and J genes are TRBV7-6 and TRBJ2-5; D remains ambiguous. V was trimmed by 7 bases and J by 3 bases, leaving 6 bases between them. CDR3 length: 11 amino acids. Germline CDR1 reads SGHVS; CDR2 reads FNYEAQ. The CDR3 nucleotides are TGTGCCAGCACGTCCGAAGAGACCCAGTACTTC. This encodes CASTSEETQYF.

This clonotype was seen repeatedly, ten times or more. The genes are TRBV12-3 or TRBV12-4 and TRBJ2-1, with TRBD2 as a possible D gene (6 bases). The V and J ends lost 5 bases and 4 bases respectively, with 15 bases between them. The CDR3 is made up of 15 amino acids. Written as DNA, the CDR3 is TGTGCCAGCAGTAAGCGGGCAAGTGGATACAATGAGCAGTTCTTC. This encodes CASSKRASGYNEQFF.

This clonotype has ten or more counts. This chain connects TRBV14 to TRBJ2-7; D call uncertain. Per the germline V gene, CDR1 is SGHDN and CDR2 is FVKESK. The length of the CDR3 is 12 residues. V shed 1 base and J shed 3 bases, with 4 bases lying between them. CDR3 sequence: CASSQVIYEQYF. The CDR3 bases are TGTGCCAGCAGCCAAGTCATCTACGAGCAGTACTTC.

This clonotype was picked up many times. Here the CDR3 DNA reads TGTGCCAGCAGCTCCCAGGGAGGCGGTGAGCAGTTCTTC. The encoded protein is CASSSQGGGEQFF. The V gene is TRBV6-2 or TRBV6-3, the J gene TRBJ2-1, with a possible D match to TRBD2 (6 bases). CDR3 size: 13 residues. The V end lost 6 bases, the J end lost 9 bases, and 15 bases lay between the germline ends. Germline assignment: CDR1 MNHEY and CDR2 SVGEGT.

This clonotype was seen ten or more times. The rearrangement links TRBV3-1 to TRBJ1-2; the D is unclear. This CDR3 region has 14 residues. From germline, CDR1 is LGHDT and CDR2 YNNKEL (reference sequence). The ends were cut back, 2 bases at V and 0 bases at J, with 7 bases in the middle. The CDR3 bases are TGTGCCAGCAGCCAACACAGAACTAACTATGGCTACACCTTC. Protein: CASSQHRTNYGYTF.

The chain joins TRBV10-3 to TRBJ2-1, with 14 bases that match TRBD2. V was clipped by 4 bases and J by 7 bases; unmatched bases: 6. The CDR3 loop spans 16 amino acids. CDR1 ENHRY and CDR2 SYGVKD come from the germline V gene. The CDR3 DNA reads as TGTGCCATCAGTGGGACTAGCGGGGGGACAGCGAATGAGCAGTTCTTC. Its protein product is CAISGTSGGTANEQFF.

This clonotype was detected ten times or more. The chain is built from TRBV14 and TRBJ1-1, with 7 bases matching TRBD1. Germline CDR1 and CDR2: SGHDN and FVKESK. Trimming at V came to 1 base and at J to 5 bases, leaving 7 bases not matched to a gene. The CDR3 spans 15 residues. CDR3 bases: TGTGCCAGCAGCCAAGCTTACCAGGGGGGAACTGAAGCTTTCTTT. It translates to CASSQAYQGGTEAFF.

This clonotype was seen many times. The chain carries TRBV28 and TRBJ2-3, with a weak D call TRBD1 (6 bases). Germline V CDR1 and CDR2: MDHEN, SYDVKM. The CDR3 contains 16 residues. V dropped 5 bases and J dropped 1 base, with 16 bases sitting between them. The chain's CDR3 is CASSGQGWDGTDTQYF. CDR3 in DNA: TGTGCCAGCAGTGGTCAGGGGTGGGACGGCACAGATACGCAGTATTTT.

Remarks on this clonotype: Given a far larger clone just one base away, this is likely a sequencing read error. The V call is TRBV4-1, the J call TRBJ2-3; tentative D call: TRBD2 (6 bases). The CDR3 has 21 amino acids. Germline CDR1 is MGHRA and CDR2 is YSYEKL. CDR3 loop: CASGQVRQRASNNGYTDTQYF. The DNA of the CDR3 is TGTGCCAGCGGCCAAGTACGACAGCGGGCGTCCAACAACGGGTACACAGATACGCAGTATTTT.

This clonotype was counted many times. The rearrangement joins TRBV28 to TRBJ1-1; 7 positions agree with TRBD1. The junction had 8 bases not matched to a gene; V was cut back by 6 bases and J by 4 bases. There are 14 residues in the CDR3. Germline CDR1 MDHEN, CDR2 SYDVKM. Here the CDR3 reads CASSRDSDATEAFF. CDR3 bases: TGTGCCAGCAGCCGGGACAGCGACGCCACTGAAGCTTTCTTT. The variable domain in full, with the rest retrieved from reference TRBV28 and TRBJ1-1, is DVKVTQSSRYLVKRTGEKVFLECVQDMDHENMFWYRQDPGLGLRLIYFSYDVKMKEKGDIPEGYSVSREKKERFSLILESASTNQTSMYLCASSRDSDATEAFFGQGTRLTVV.

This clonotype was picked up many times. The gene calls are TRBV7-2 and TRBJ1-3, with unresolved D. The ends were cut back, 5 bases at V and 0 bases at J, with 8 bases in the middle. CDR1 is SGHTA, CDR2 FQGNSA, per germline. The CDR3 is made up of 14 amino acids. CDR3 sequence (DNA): TGTGCCAGCAGCCGGATGAGCTCTGGAAACACCATATATTTT. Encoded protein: CASSRMSSGNTIYF. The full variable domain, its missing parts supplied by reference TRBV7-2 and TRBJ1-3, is GAGVSQSPSNKVTEKGKDVELRCDPISGHTALYWYRQSLGQGLEFLIYFQGNSAPDKSGLPSDRFSAERTGGSVSTLTIQRTQQEDSAVYLCASSRMSSGNTIYFGEGSWLTVV.

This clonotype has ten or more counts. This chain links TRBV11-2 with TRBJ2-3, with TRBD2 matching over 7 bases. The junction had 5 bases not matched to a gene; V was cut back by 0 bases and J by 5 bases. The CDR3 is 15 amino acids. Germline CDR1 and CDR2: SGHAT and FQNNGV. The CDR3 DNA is TGTGCCAGCAGCTTAGAGGGCGGGAGACTAGATACGCAGTATTTT. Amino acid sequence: CASSLEGGRLDTQYF.

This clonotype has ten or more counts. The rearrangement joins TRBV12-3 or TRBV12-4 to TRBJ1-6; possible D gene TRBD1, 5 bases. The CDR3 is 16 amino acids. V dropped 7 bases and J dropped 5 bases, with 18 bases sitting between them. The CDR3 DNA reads TGTGCCAGCACCAAGGTGGACACAACCAATAATTCACCCCTCCACTTT. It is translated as CASTKVDTTNNSPLHF.